These 25 T cell receptor beta chains share one sample of origin, sequenced in a study of blood T cells in healthy people across ages (dated by TCRdb to the mid-2010s). Library preparation employed 5' RACE. Sequencing was performed on an Illumina HiSeq 2500. The second PCR ran for about 7 to 11 cycles and used a J-beta primer mix along with a sample-barcoded 5' primer. Using fastp at Q25 and MiXCR, TCRdb reprocessed the public reads and kept productive beta chains. Entries that share a CDR3 protein sequence are merged under the most common genes and DNA. The sample yields under 2,000,000 distinct CDR3 sequences; about 50% were counted once. The ten largest clones capture about 2.1% of the sample. Sequenced: blood. The receptors come from a woman aged 40 to 50 in good health.

The rearrangement joins TRBV20-1 to TRBJ2-4; 9 nucleotides align to TRBD1. V lost 0 bases to trimming and J lost 0 bases; unmatched junction nucleotides: 6. Germline V CDR1 and CDR2: DFQATT, SNEGSKA (reference sequence). The CDR3 has 17 amino acids. CDR3 sequence reads: CSARDPQGAIAKNIQYF. CDR3 DNA: TGCAGTGCTAGAGATCCACAGGGGGCAATAGCCAAAAACATTCAGTACTTC.

The rearrangement uses TRBV29-1 and TRBJ1-1, with 7 bases aligning to TRBD1. The germline gives CDR1 SQVTM, CDR2 ANQGSEA. The CDR3 sequence is 14 residues long. V was clipped by 5 bases and J by 4 bases; unmatched bases: 10. CDR3 sequence reads: CSVPRQGRGTEAFF. The CDR3 region has the DNA TGCAGCGTTCCCCGACAGGGTCGGGGCACTGAAGCTTTCTTT.

This clonotype has a handful of counts. The chain uses TRBV14 and TRBJ2-6, with 10 bases fitting TRBD2. CDR3 size: 19 residues. CDR1 is SGHDN and CDR2 is FVKESK in the germline V gene. Trimming cost V 2 bases and J 3 bases; bases outside gene matches: 10. The CDR3 nucleotides read TGTGCCAGCAGCCAAATGCATCTAGCGGGGGCCGATGGGGCCAACGTCCTGACTTTC. This encodes CASSQMHLAGADGANVLTF.

This clonotype was seen many times. This chain connects TRBV5-1 to TRBJ2-5; D ambiguous. Germline values: CDR1 SGHRS, CDR2 YFSETQ. CDR3 size: 14 residues. Trimming removed 0 bases from V and 3 bases from J, with 9 bases in between. Here the CDR3 DNA reads TGCGCCAGCAGCTTGGCCGATAGGGAAGAGACCCAGTACTTC. Amino acids: CASSLADREETQYF.

The gene calls are TRBV5-1 and TRBJ2-1; a possible D gene is TRBD2 (7 bases). This CDR3 region has 15 residues. Trimming took off 0 bases at V and 8 bases at J, with 15 bases between the two ends. The germline V gene encodes CDR1 SGHRS and CDR2 YFSETQ. The CDR3 region is CASSLVRGAWDEQFF. CDR3 in DNA: TGCGCCAGCAGCTTGGTACGGGGGGCTTGGGATGAGCAGTTCTTC.

The V and J genes are TRBV3-1 and TRBJ1-4, with 7 bases aligning to TRBD1. Germline CDR1 reads LGHDT; CDR2 reads YNNKEL (reference sequence). The V and J ends lost 4 bases and 4 bases, in that order; junction bases with no gene match: 21. CDR3 length: 20 amino acids. The CDR3 loop is CASSPQLGQAVKEHNEKLFF. The CDR3 DNA follows: TGTGCCAGCAGCCCTCAATTAGGACAGGCTGTTAAAGAGCATAATGAAAAACTGTTTTTT.

This clonotype was counted only a few times. The J gene is TRBJ1-2, the V gene TRBV7-2; 8 nucleotides match TRBD1. CDR3 length: 14 residues. V shed 4 bases and J 5 bases; nucleotides not matched to a gene: 6. Germline V gives CDR1 SGHTA, CDR2 FQGNSA. The CDR3 reads CASSSGGQAYGYTF. Written as DNA, the CDR3 is TGTGCCAGCAGCTCCGGGGGACAGGCTTATGGCTACACCTTC.

As to this clonotype: At one boundary the junction diverges from the germline segment, which might be a read error. CDR3 nucleotide sequence: TGTGCCAGCAGCTTAGCTGAGGCTAGCGTCGCCCGCCCTAGCACATATACGCAGTATTTT. This gives the protein CASSLAEASVARPSTYTQYF. This chain uses TRBV7-2 with TRBJ2-3; a weak D match, TRBD2 (6 bases). The CDR3 has 20 amino acids. Germline CDR1 and CDR2: SGHTA and FQGNSA.

This clonotype turned up a few times. The rearrangement links TRBV29-1 to TRBJ2-2; unclear D gene. Germline V gene data show CDR1 as SQVTM and CDR2 as ANQGSEA. Trimming took off 6 bases at V and 1 base at J, with 18 bases between the two ends. The CDR3 loop spans 16 amino acids. In DNA, the CDR3 is TGCAGCGTCGCCCCTCCTGGGCGCGAGAACACCGGGGAGCTGTTTTTT. It translates to CSVAPPGRENTGELFF.

This clonotype was seen repeatedly, ten times or more. The chain uses TRBV7-2 and TRBJ2-5; D unclear. Per the germline V gene, CDR1 is SGHTA and CDR2 is FQGNSA. Trimming pared 1 base from V and 5 bases from J, leaving 11 bases between. This CDR3 has 14 residues. CDR3 bases: TGTGCCAGCAGCTTAGGTCTAGGGTCGGAGACCCAGTACTTC. Encoded protein: CASSLGLGSETQYF.

V gene TRBV7-3 combines with J gene TRBJ2-6, with D possibly TRBD2 on 5 matching bases. The germline V and J ends were trimmed by 2 bases and 0 bases, with 14 bases remaining between them. The V gene's germline CDR1 is SGHTA and CDR2 FQGTGA. This CDR3 is built from 18 residues. The CDR3 here is CASSLRPFGNSGANVLTF. The CDR3 nucleotides are TGTGCCAGCAGCTTACGCCCGTTCGGGAACTCTGGGGCCAACGTCCTGACTTTC.

The chain combines TRBV15 with TRBJ2-5; 7 bases agree with TRBD2. The V segment lost 1 base and the J segment 2 bases; nucleotides outside the gene matches: 7. From germline, CDR1 is LNHNV and CDR2 YYDKDF (reference sequence). This CDR3 comprises 16 residues. The CDR3 DNA reads TGTGCCACCAGCAGAGGGGAGGGACGGGCGCAAGAGACCCAGTACTTC. It codes for CATSRGEGRAQETQYF.

V usage is TRBV4-3 and J usage is TRBJ2-1, with 11 bases identical to TRBD1. Looked up from germline, CDR1 is LGHNA and CDR2 is YSLEER. Trimming at V came to 2 bases and at J to 8 bases, leaving 11 bases not matched to a gene. The CDR3 contains 17 residues. The CDR3 coding sequence is TGCGCCAGCAGCCAACTTACTGGACAGGGGGCGGGGGATGAGCAGTTCTTC. Encoded protein: CASSQLTGQGAGDEQFF.

The chain joins TRBV11-2 to TRBJ2-7; 13 bases fit TRBD2. The germline V gene encodes CDR1 SGHAT and CDR2 FQNNGV. CDR3 length: 16 amino acids. After removal of 5 bases from V and 3 bases from J, the junction contained 7 bases not matched to a gene. CDR3 DNA sequence: TGTGCCAGCAGCCAACCCGGACTAGCGGGGGACTACGAGCAGTACTTC. It encodes CASSQPGLAGDYEQYF.

The CDR3 DNA reads as TGTGCCAGCAGCGATACTAGAAACACCATATATTTT. It yields the protein CASSDTRNTIYF. The chain uses TRBV9 and TRBJ1-3, with D unresolved. CDR1 SGDLS and CDR2 YYNGEE come from the germline V gene. This CDR3 contains 12 residues. Between the trimmed V and J ends, which lost 3 bases and 5 bases, there was a span of 6 bases. The full variable domain, rest sourced from reference TRBV9 and TRBJ1-3, is DSGVTQTPKHLITATGQRVTLRCSPRSGDLSVYWYQQSLDQGLQFLIQYYNGEERAKGNILERFSAQQFPDLHSELNLSSLELGDSALYFCASSDTRNTIYFGEGSWLTVV.

This clonotype was counted only a few times. This chain uses TRBV5-6 with TRBJ2-3, with 12 bases identical to TRBD2. This CDR3 spans 18 amino acids. V was clipped by 5 bases and J by 2 bases; unmatched bases: 12. Per germline, CDR1 SGHDT and CDR2 YYEEEE. CDR3 bases: TGTGCCAGCAGTTACGCCGGGACTAGCGGGTTTAACACAGATACGCAGTATTTT. It yields the protein CASSYAGTSGFNTDTQYF. Based on the CDR3 plus reference TRBV5-6 and TRBJ2-3, the full variable domain is DAGVTQSPTHLIKTRGQQVTLRCSPKSGHDTVSWYQQALGQGPQFIFQYYEEEERQRGNFPDRFSGHQFPNYSSELNVNALLLGDSALYLCASSYAGTSGFNTDTQYFGPGTRLTVL.

The CDR3 sequence: CASSQPKQGVTAFF. The CDR3 nucleotides read TGCGCCAGCAGCCAACCCAAGCAGGGGGTAACCGCTTTCTTT. The chain recombines TRBV4-1 with TRBJ1-1; TRBD1 matches 7 bases. CDR1 MGHRA and CDR2 YSYEKL come from the germline V gene. The CDR3 sequence is 14 residues long. Trimming took 2 bases from V and 11 from J; bases not matched to a gene: 11.

The chain has TRBV12-3 or TRBV12-4 and TRBJ2-1, with D unresolved. This CDR3 comprises 14 residues. Trimming left V 5 bases short and J 6 bases short, with 14 bases between. The CDR3: CASSPPVWGNEQFF. The CDR3 DNA sequence: TGTGCCAGCAGTCCGCCGGTTTGGGGCAATGAGCAGTTCTTC.

V and J are TRBV25-1 and TRBJ1-1, with D possibly matching TRBD1 (5 bases). Germline loops: CDR1 MGHDK, CDR2 SYGVNS. This CDR3 spans 17 amino acids. Between the trimmed V and J ends, which lost 1 base and 5 bases, there was a span of 20 bases. The CDR3 DNA reads as TGTGCCAGCAGTGAATCTGGGGGTTGGACCTTAAGGACTGAAGCTTTCTTT. This translates into CASSESGGWTLRTEAFF.

The rearrangement uses TRBV20-1 and TRBJ2-7; D might be TRBD1 (5 bases). Trimming took 5 bases from V and 0 from J, leaving 14 bases between them. CDR1 is DFQATT and CDR2 is SNEGSKA in the germline V gene (reference sequence). The CDR3 totals 14 residues. The CDR3 sequence is CSALTGAVSYEQYF. CDR3 nucleotides: TGCAGTGCTTTAACTGGGGCAGTCTCCTACGAGCAGTACTTC.

V is TRBV4-2 and J is TRBJ1-4; 7 bases line up with TRBD1. Germline CDR1 reads LGHNA; CDR2 reads YNFKEQ. This CDR3 has 14 residues. Trimming removed 0 bases from V and 8 bases from J; junction bases left unmatched: 3. The CDR3 sequence: CASSQEGGWEKLFF. The CDR3 DNA sequence: TGTGCCAGCAGCCAAGAAGGGGGCTGGGAAAAACTGTTTTTT.

This clonotype was detected ten times or more. The genes are TRBV20-1 and TRBJ2-6; D possibly corresponds to TRBD1 (6 bases). Looked up from germline, CDR1 is DFQATT and CDR2 is SNEGSKA (reference sequence). V was cut by 3 bases and J by 0 bases, with 6 bases left in between. This CDR3 contains 14 residues. CDR3 sequence: CSARDSSGANVLTF. CDR3 DNA sequence: TGCAGTGCTAGGGACAGCTCTGGGGCCAACGTCCTGACTTTC.

This clonotype has only a few counts. The chain combines TRBV9 with TRBJ2-5, with TRBD2 matching 10 bases. CDR3 size: 16 residues. Germline trimming cut 0 bases from V and 1 base from J; bases unmatched to any gene: 3. Germline V gene data show CDR1 as SGDLS and CDR2 as YYNGEE. CDR3 protein: CASSVVAGGSQETQYF. The CDR3 nucleotides are TGTGCCAGCAGCGTAGTAGCGGGGGGAAGCCAAGAGACCCAGTACTTC.

This chain links TRBV29-1 with TRBJ1-3; the D is unclear. In germline, CDR1 is SQVTM, CDR2 ANQGSEA. Trimming took 4 bases from V and 4 from J, leaving 5 bases between them. The CDR3 extends over 11 amino acids. In DNA form, the CDR3 reads TGCAGCGTTGTTAAAGGAAACACCATATATTTT. It codes for CSVVKGNTIYF.

This clonotype came up a few times. The CDR3 region is CSARDGDSTDTQYF. The CDR3, as DNA: TGCAGTGCTAGAGATGGGGACAGCACAGATACGCAGTATTTT. The rearrangement uses TRBV20-1 and TRBJ2-3; D may be TRBD1 or TRBD2 (5 bases each). This CDR3 has 14 amino acids. V was cut by 0 bases and J by 0 bases, with 7 bases left in between. Looked up from germline, CDR1 is DFQATT and CDR2 is SNEGSKA (reference sequence).